This TCR beta chain was captured by sequencing in a study of blood T cell repertoires in COVID-19. On the study more broadly: T cells, B-cell-depleted T cells, or PBMCs provided the cDNA or gDNA that served as material.

The CDR3 extends over 14 amino acids. The germline CDR1 and CDR2 sequences are SGHKS and YYEKEE (reference sequence). J lost 3 bases, V lost 2 bases, and 5 bases had no gene match. Per the authors' pipeline: Reference gene primer amplification in the assay estimated nucleated cell counts. Generated by immunoSEQ multiplex PCR, the TCRdb table keeps only in-frame clones and is missing some. V and J calls plus clone size are reproduced from that table; the DNA served to infer D and trimming. The sample has over 85,000 clones; 87% are singletons. The material sequenced was peripheral blood. The sequence was collected from a human donor in a cohort sampled during active COVID-19. The chain is built from TRBV5-5 and TRBJ2-7; the match to TRBD1 covers 7 bases. CDR3 in amino acids: CASSLRDSHYEQYF. Here the CDR3 DNA reads TGTGCCAGCAGCTTAAGGGACAGTCACTACGAGCAGTACTTC.